Shown below are 13 T cell receptor beta chains from a single sample sequenced in a study of response to subunit inactivated influenza vaccine. MiXCR, run by TCRdb on the RT-PCR reads, gives a single entry per CDR3 protein. Counted here are 500,000 to 600,000 distinct CDR3 sequences, about 11% occurring once; the ten biggest clones make up 8% to 13%. In addition, the sample was reused for a study of T cells expressing NK-cell markers. That paper notes: 5'RACE template switching with UMIs generated TCR beta cDNA.

The starting material was PBMCs from blood, obtained on the day of vaccination. Source of these receptors: a man aged 45-65 years who received an inactivated influenza vaccine.

This clonotype was counted between two and nine times. This chain links TRBV5-1 with TRBJ2-2; perhaps TRBD1 as D (6 bases). Germline V gene data show CDR1 as SGHRS and CDR2 as YFSETQ. V was cut by 4 bases and J by 6 bases, with 10 bases left in between. CDR3 length equals 13 residues. In DNA, the CDR3 is TGCGCCAGCAGCATTGGACAGCCCGGGGAGCTGTTTTTT. It is translated as CASSIGQPGELFF.

The chain is built from TRBV5-1 and TRBJ2-5, with 8 bases matching TRBD1. CDR3 length: 17 amino acids. With V trimmed by 4 bases and J by 3 bases, 14 bases remained unmatched. The V gene's germline CDR1 is SGHRS and CDR2 YFSETQ. CDR3 nucleotide sequence: TGCGCCAGCAGCCGCCTCTCTCCGGGACAGGCGAAAGAGACCCAGTACTTC. Translated, it gives CASSRLSPGQAKETQYF.

The CDR3 region has the DNA TGTGCCAGCAGCCCCCGGACTATCTACAATGAGCAGTTCTTC. It encodes CASSPRTIYNEQFF. This chain connects TRBV7-9 to TRBJ2-1; D is perhaps TRBD2 (6 bases). The length of the CDR3 is 14 residues. In germline, CDR1 is SEHNR, CDR2 FQNEAQ (reference sequence). With 5 bases removed from V and 3 bases from J, the gap between germline ends came to 11 bases.

J is TRBJ2-3 and V is TRBV7-2; TRBD2 matches at 15 bases. Per germline, CDR1 SGHTA and CDR2 FQGNSA. CDR3 length equals 16 residues. After removal of 5 bases from V and 6 bases from J, the junction contained 6 bases not matched to a gene. The CDR3 DNA is TGTGCCAGCAGCCGGACTAGCGGGGGGGCCCGGGATACGCAGTATTTT. Its protein product is CASSRTSGGARDTQYF.

The chain uses TRBV13 and TRBJ2-5, with 11 bases lining up with TRBD1. V lost 5 bases, J lost 5 bases, and 13 bases stayed unmatched. CDR3 size: 17 residues. The germline gives CDR1 PRHDT, CDR2 FYEKMQ (reference sequence). The CDR3 DNA follows: TGTGCCAGCAGCCACCGTATAGCCGGGACAGGGGGGGAGACCCAGTACTTC. It is translated as CASSHRIAGTGGETQYF.

This clonotype was observed many times. The chain combines TRBV7-9 with TRBJ2-7; the D is unclear. The V gene lost 4 bases and the J gene lost 2 bases, with 6 bases spanning the gap. This CDR3 has 12 residues. Per the germline V gene, CDR1 is SEHNR and CDR2 is FQNEAQ (reference sequence). CDR3 DNA: TGTGCCAGCAGCTCCCGACCCTACGAGCAGTACTTC. Encoded protein: CASSSRPYEQYF.

This clonotype was observed a handful of times. This sequence joins TRBV27 and TRBJ2-7; D may match TRBD1 or TRBD2 (5 bases each). V lost 4 bases and J 3 bases, leaving 10 bases between the germline ends. The germline V gene encodes CDR1 MNHEY and CDR2 SMNVEV (reference sequence). This CDR3 comprises 13 residues. The CDR3 DNA reads TGTGCCAGCAGTTACATGAGGGGCTACGAGCAGTACTTC. It yields the protein CASSYMRGYEQYF.

This clonotype has more than one count but fewer than ten. The J gene is TRBJ2-6, the V gene TRBV30; D unclear. Germline assignment: CDR1 GTSNPN and CDR2 SVGIG (reference sequence). Between the trimmed V and J ends, which lost 0 bases and 0 bases, there was a span of 3 bases. The CDR3 is 14 residues long. This chain's CDR3 is CAWSVGSGANVLTF. The DNA for the CDR3 is TGTGCCTGGAGTGTGGGCTCTGGGGCCAACGTCCTGACTTTC.

This rearrangement joins TRBV12-3 or TRBV12-4 to TRBJ2-3; D is undetermined. The CDR3 totals 14 residues. V was clipped by 3 bases and J by 3 bases, with 10 bases between them. DNA for the CDR3: TGTGCCAGCAGTTTCACAAAGTGGACAGATACGCAGTATTTT. Its protein is CASSFTKWTDTQYF.

This clonotype has a handful of counts. J is TRBJ2-3 and V is TRBV9; 7 bases map to TRBD1. Germline CDR1 is SGDLS and CDR2 is YYNGEE. Unmatched junction bases numbered 14, after V lost 4 bases and J lost 3 bases. The CDR3 covers 17 residues. The CDR3 nucleotides are TGTGCCAGCAGCCCTAGACAGGGTTCCTTCCTTACAGATACGCAGTATTTT. Translated, it gives CASSPRQGSFLTDTQYF.

This clonotype came up a few times. V is TRBV24-1 and J is TRBJ1-5, with no clear D. V lost 9 bases to trimming and J lost 2 bases, with 10 bases between them. Germline V gene lookup returns CDR1 KGHDR and CDR2 SFDVKD. This CDR3 has 13 amino acids. This chain's CDR3 is CATRGPGNQPQHF. The CDR3 coding sequence is TGTGCCACCCGCGGCCCGGGCAATCAGCCCCAGCATTTT.

The chain carries TRBV4-3 and TRBJ2-1; weak D call: TRBD1 (6 bases). V shed 0 bases and J shed 9 bases, with 18 bases lying between them. The CDR3 consists of 16 residues. CDR1 is LGHNA, CDR2 YSLEER, per germline. The CDR3 DNA follows: TGCGCCAGCAGCCAAGATCCCACAGGGCCACACGGTGAGCAGTTCTTC. It translates to CASSQDPTGPHGEQFF.

This clonotype showed up just a few times. The chain employs TRBV7-9 and TRBJ1-1; TRBD1 might be the D (5 bases). Germline lookup yields CDR1 SEHNR and CDR2 FQNEAQ (reference sequence). The CDR3 spans 15 residues. V was clipped by 5 bases and J by 5 bases, with 18 bases between them. The CDR3 DNA is TGTGCCAGCAGCACTAACCGGGGGGGAGGTACTGAAGCTTTCTTT. Its translation: CASSTNRGGGTEAFF. Supplemented by reference TRBV7-9 and TRBJ1-1, the full variable domain reads DTGVSQNPRHKITKRGQNVTFRCDPISEHNRLYWYRQTLGQGPEFLTYFQNEAQLEKSRLLSDRFSAERPKGSFSTLEIQRTEQGDSAMYLCASSTNRGGGTEAFFGQGTRLTVV.